Following are 23 T cell receptor beta chains from one sample sequenced in a study of blood T cell repertoires in COVID-19. Repertoires were generated with immunoSEQ multiplex PCR, while TCRdb's copy carries only in-frame clones and drops some. Of 150,000 to 200,000 clones in the sample, around 90% were seen once. Material: peripheral blood. All receptors come from a human donor in a cohort sampled during active COVID-19.

This clone was seen just once. This sequence joins TRBV28 and TRBJ1-2; possibly TRBD1 for D (5 bases). V was clipped by 5 bases and J by 7 bases, with 20 bases between them. The length of the CDR3 is 15 residues. Germline assignment: CDR1 MDHEN and CDR2 SYDVKM. The chain's CDR3 is CASSRGGAIRSGYTF. CDR3 nucleotide sequence: TGTGCCAGCAGTCGAGGAGGGGCCATAAGAAGTGGCTACACCTTC.

The chain combines TRBV28 with TRBJ1-2; 8 bases are shared with TRBD1. The CDR3 covers 15 residues. CDR1 MDHEN and CDR2 SYDVKM come from the germline V gene. Trimming cost V 6 bases and J 3 bases; bases outside gene matches: 9. CDR3 in DNA: TGTGCCAGCAGCTTGCTACCGACAGGGGACTATGGCTACACCTTC. Translated, it gives CASSLLPTGDYGYTF.

Concerning this clone itself: This same CDR3 is encoded by further DNA sequences in the sample. The chain joins TRBV5-1 to TRBJ2-7, with 11 bases fitting TRBD1. This CDR3 has 16 residues. V shed 0 bases, J shed 2 bases, and the junction held 4 bases outside the gene matches. Germline CDR1 is SGHRS and CDR2 is YFSETQ. CDR3: CASSLEGTGGTYEQYF. CDR3 nucleotides: TGCGCCAGCAGCTTGGAGGGGACAGGGGGAACCTACGAGCAGTACTTC.

V is TRBV10-3 and J is TRBJ2-3; D possibly corresponds to TRBD1 (5 bases). Trimming left V 7 bases short and J 4 bases short, with 9 bases between. Germline lookup yields CDR1 ENHRY and CDR2 SYGVKD. This CDR3 is built from 12 residues. CDR3 nucleotides: TGTGCCATCAAGGCAGGGTCAGATACGCAGTATTTT. Its translation: CAIKAGSDTQYF.

V is TRBV5-6 and J is TRBJ2-3, with D uncertain. Germline assignment: CDR1 SGHDT and CDR2 YYEEEE. The CDR3 runs 14 residues. V was cut by 0 bases and J by 5 bases, with 10 bases left in between. For the CDR3, the DNA is TGTGCCAGCAGCTTGGCCCGTGTTCTAGATACGCAGTATTTT. This translates into CASSLARVLDTQYF.

The rearrangement joins TRBV7-8 to TRBJ1-2; maybe TRBD1 (5 bases). Per the germline V gene, CDR1 is SGHVS and CDR2 is FQNEAQ. The CDR3 extends over 15 amino acids. Between the trimmed V and J ends, which lost 1 base and 4 bases, there was a span of 13 bases. The DNA of the CDR3 is TGTGCCAGCAGCTTAGACGCAGGGCTCCTCTATGGCTACACCTTC. This encodes CASSLDAGLLYGYTF.

This sequence joins TRBV5-1 and TRBJ1-2; 7 bases map to TRBD1. Germline lookup yields CDR1 SGHRS and CDR2 YFSETQ. The J segment lost 6 bases and the V segment lost 1 base, leaving 6 bases of the junction unmatched. The CDR3 length is 14 residues. CDR3 loop: CASSLHRGEDGYTF. The CDR3 region has the DNA TGCGCCAGCAGCTTGCACAGGGGAGAGGATGGCTACACCTTC.

In DNA, the CDR3 is TGTGCCAGCAGTAGACTAGCGTCCTACAATGAGCAGTTCTTC. As protein: CASSRLASYNEQFF. The chain couples TRBV7-8 to TRBJ2-1; 8 bases align to TRBD2. Germline V gene sequence: CDR1 SGHVS, CDR2 FQNEAQ. Germline trimming cut 6 bases from V and 1 base from J; bases unmatched to any gene: 2. The CDR3 length is 14 residues.

The genes are TRBV10-3 and TRBJ2-3; 13 positions match TRBD2. Germline V gene lookup returns CDR1 ENHRY and CDR2 SYGVKD. The CDR3 consists of 15 residues. The V segment lost 10 bases and the J segment 7 bases; nucleotides outside the gene matches: 11. This CDR3 reads CATNPGTSGAYTQYF. The CDR3 nucleotides are TGTGCCACCAACCCCGGGACTAGCGGGGCATATACGCAGTATTTT.

As for this clone: One end of the junction varies from germline; a read error may be responsible. This sequence joins TRBV29-1 and TRBJ2-5; 8 bases map to TRBD2. The CDR3 extends over 16 amino acids. CDR1 is SQVTM, CDR2 ANQGSEA, per germline. CDR3 in amino acids: CSVEGGIAGRQETQYF. The DNA for the CDR3 is TGCAGCGTGGAAGGTGGGATAGCGGGAAGACAAGAGACCCAGTACTTC.

J is TRBJ2-7 and V is TRBV11-2; 9 bases are shared with TRBD1. CDR1 SGHAT and CDR2 FQNNGV come from the germline V gene. V was pared by 5 bases and J by 2 bases, with 16 bases of the junction left unmatched. This CDR3 contains 18 residues. The CDR3 bases are TGTGCCAGCAGCCGCACAGGGGGCTCCCTCATACAACCCTACGAGCAGTACTTC. This encodes CASSRTGGSLIQPYEQYF.

A single count supports this clone. V usage is TRBV15 and J usage is TRBJ2-7; 9 bases map to TRBD1. Germline values: CDR1 LNHNV, CDR2 YYDKDF (reference sequence). The length of the CDR3 is 16 residues. V gave up 0 bases and J gave up 4 bases; unmatched junction bases: 7. The CDR3 sequence is CATSRDRGQGGYEQYF. Here the CDR3 DNA reads TGTGCCACCAGCAGAGACCGGGGACAGGGTGGATACGAGCAGTACTTC. Drawing the rest from reference TRBV15 and TRBJ2-7, the complete variable domain is DAMVIQNPRYQVTQFGKPVTLSCSQTLNHNVMYWYQQKSSQAPKLLFHYYDKDFNNEADTPDNFQSRRPNTSFCFLDIRSPGLGDTAMYLCATSRDRGQGGYEQYFGPGTRLTVT.

The gene calls are TRBV21-1 and TRBJ1-1; the table names TRBD1, a call not compared with the DNA. TRBV21-1 is flagged as a pseudogene. The CDR3 is made up of 21 amino acids. The CDR3 loop is CASSKVPRTGGREGMNTEAFF. The CDR3 nucleotides are TGTGCCAGCAGCAAAGTTCCCAGGACAGGGGGTAGGGAGGGTATGAACACTGAAGCTTTCTTT.

This clone has a handful of counts. The V gene is TRBV30, the J gene TRBJ2-5; 14 bases are shared with TRBD2. CDR3 length: 16 amino acids. CDR1 is GTSNPN and CDR2 is SVGIG in the germline V gene (reference sequence). With 5 bases clipped from V and 2 bases from J, the junction kept 7 bases outside the gene matches. The CDR3 reads CAWSGLAGAGQETQYF. In DNA form, the CDR3 reads TGTGCCTGGTCGGGACTAGCGGGAGCGGGACAAGAGACCCAGTACTTC.

V is TRBV19 and J is TRBJ2-6, with a tentative D call TRBD1 (6 bases). The CDR3 has 14 amino acids. V was trimmed by 9 bases and J by 2 bases, leaving 11 bases between them. The germline V gene encodes CDR1 LNHDA and CDR2 SQIVND (reference sequence). Here the CDR3 reads CASTGSTGANVLTF. Here the CDR3 DNA reads TGTGCCAGCACAGGGTCTACTGGGGCCAACGTCCTGACTTTC. The variable domain in full, completed from reference TRBV19 and TRBJ2-6, reads DGGITQSPKYLFRKEGQNVTLSCEQNLNHDAMYWYRQDPGQGLRLIYYSQIVNDFQKGDIAEGYSVSREKKESFPLTVTSAQKNPTAFYLCASTGSTGANVLTFGAGSRLTVL.

The genes are TRBV6-2 or TRBV6-3 and TRBJ1-1; D perhaps matches TRBD1 (5 bases). The CDR3 is 14 residues long. Germline CDR1 is MNHEY and CDR2 is SVGEGT. V lost 6 bases to trimming and J lost 6 bases, with 17 bases between them. The CDR3 coding sequence is TGTGCCAGCAGCTCTCAGGGTTGGTTGGCTGAAGCTTTCTTT. As protein: CASSSQGWLAEAFF.

The CDR3 region has the DNA TGCAGCGTTGAGAGGGGAGGACTAGCCGGCAATGAGCAGTTCTTC. Residues: CSVERGGLAGNEQFF. This chain links TRBV29-1 with TRBJ2-1; 8 positions match TRBD2. Looked up from germline, CDR1 is SQVTM and CDR2 is ANQGSEA. The CDR3 runs to 15 residues. V was clipped by 3 bases and J by 6 bases; unmatched bases: 10.

The rearrangement uses TRBV30 and TRBJ1-5; D remains ambiguous. CDR1 and CDR2 from the germline V gene are GTSNPN and SVGIG (reference sequence). The CDR3 is made up of 12 amino acids. The V and J ends lost 3 bases and 6 bases respectively, with 9 bases between them. The CDR3 coding sequence is TGTGCCTGGAGGGTCGGGAGTCAGCCCCAGCATTTT. This encodes CAWRVGSQPQHF. Supplemented by reference TRBV30 and TRBJ1-5, the full variable domain reads SQTIHQWPATLVQPVGSPLSLECTVEGTSNPNLYWYRQAAGRGLQLLFYSVGIGQISSEVPQNLSASRPQDRQFILSSKKLLLSDSGFYLCAWRVGSQPQHFGDGTRLSIL.

In DNA form, the CDR3 reads TGTGCCAGCAGACCCGGGACAGGGGCCGTGTCCAGGCCCCAGCATTTT. Translating it yields CASRPGTGAVSRPQHF. The chain joins TRBV27 to TRBJ1-5, with 10 bases aligning to TRBD1. This CDR3 is 16 amino acids long. Germline V lookup: CDR1 MNHEY, CDR2 SMNVEV (reference sequence). Trimming took 6 bases from V and 9 from J; bases not matched to a gene: 14.

The chain joins TRBV5-1 to TRBJ2-1; TRBD2 matches at 7 bases. V was clipped by 6 bases and J by 0 bases; unmatched bases: 6. The germline gives CDR1 SGHRS, CDR2 YFSETQ. The CDR3 is made up of 15 amino acids. The CDR3 loop is CASTLAGSSYNEQFF. The CDR3 coding sequence is TGCGCCAGCACTTTAGCGGGCAGCTCCTACAATGAGCAGTTCTTC.

CDR3: CASSGPGVSGEQYF. The DNA for the CDR3 is TGTGCCAGCAGTGGACCGGGGGTTTCTGGGGAGCAGTACTTC. The chain employs TRBV28 and TRBJ2-7; tentatively, D is TRBD2 (6 bases). Germline CDR1 and CDR2: MDHEN and SYDVKM. Trimming took 5 bases from V and 7 from J, leaving 18 bases between them. The CDR3 spans 14 residues.

CDR3 amino acids: CASSKKVRETQYF. CDR3 nucleotides: TGTGCCAGCAGCAAAAAGGTCAGGGAGACCCAGTACTTC. V and J are TRBV21-1 and TRBJ2-5; TRBD1, the table's D call, lacks a check against the DNA. TRBV21-1 is noted as a pseudogene. This CDR3 spans 13 amino acids.

This chain joins TRBV7-9 and TRBJ2-3; 9 bases are shared with TRBD1. V was pared by 3 bases and J by 3 bases, with 4 bases of the junction left unmatched. CDR1 SEHNR and CDR2 FQNEAQ come from the germline V gene (reference sequence). CDR3 length: 15 residues. The CDR3 spells CASSFGTGMTDTQYF. The CDR3 DNA is TGTGCCAGCAGCTTCGGGACAGGGATGACAGATACGCAGTATTTT.